This TCR beta chain was profiled in a study of shared clonotypes between healthy human individuals. It was CD45RO-negative cells, positively selected for CCR7, that made up naive CD8 cells, with terminally differentiated effector memory CD45RA+ cells excluded. All donors were healthy HIV-negative adults lacking recent acute infections or vaccinations. The junction had 8 bases not matched to a gene; V was cut back by 4 bases and J by 6 bases. The CDR3 loop spans 15 amino acids. Germline loops: CDR1 SGHVS, CDR2 FNYEAQ. TCRdb's copy holds only in-frame clones and misses some; the assay was immunoSEQ multiplex PCR. The sample comprises hundreds of thousands of clones, 80% to 95% of which are singletons, and 20% to 30% rests with the top ten.

This TCR was recovered from a man aged 25 to 45 in good health. The chain is built from TRBV7-6 and TRBJ2-1; 8 bases line up with TRBD2. The source material was naive CD8+ T cells sorted from blood. CDR3 nucleotide sequence: TGTGCCAGCAGCTCGGGACTAGACGGCGGCAATGAGCAGTTCTTC. Residues: CASSSGLDGGNEQFF.